These 18 T cell receptor beta chains originate from one sample sequenced in a study of T cell responses to AZD1222 COVID-19 vaccine. Sequencing used immunoSEQ multiplex PCR; TCRdb keeps in-frame clones, though not all of them. The repertoire holds roughly 50,000 clones, with 70% to 90% as singletons. Material: peripheral blood, obtained on day 0 of AZD1222 vaccination. The receptors here all came from an adult in good health.

The rearrangement joins TRBV21-1 to TRBJ1-4; the DNA was not used to check the table's D call, TRBD1. TRBV21-1 is described as a pseudogene. CDR3 length equals 21 residues. CDR3 protein: CASSKVRLGTGDLATNEKLFF. CDR3 bases: TGTGCCAGCAGCAAAGTGAGGCTCGGGACAGGGGACCTTGCAACTAATGAAAAACTGTTTTTT.

V gene TRBV3-1 (or the pseudogene TRBV3-2) combines with J gene TRBJ2-1, with D unclear. This CDR3 has 13 residues. Germline V gene lookup returns CDR1 LGHDT and CDR2 YNNKEL (reference sequence). The V end was cut by 0 bases, the J end by 5 bases, with 5 bases between. CDR3 nucleotide sequence: TGTGCCAGCAGCCAAGATTTGGACAATGAGCAGTTCTTC. Translating gives CASSQDLDNEQFF.

This CDR3 reads CASSQDKISGGHTDTQYF. The CDR3 nucleotides are TGTGCCAGCAGCCAAGATAAAATCTCGGGGGGCCACACAGATACGCAGTATTTT. The chain employs TRBV3-1 (or the pseudogene TRBV3-2) and TRBJ2-3; D is possibly TRBD2 (7 bases). CDR3 length: 18 amino acids. V gave up 0 bases and J gave up 2 bases, with 18 bases separating them. The V gene's germline CDR1 is LGHDT and CDR2 YNNKEL (reference sequence).

This rearrangement joins TRBV2 to TRBJ1-4, with TRBD1 identical over 7 bases. CDR1 is SNHLY and CDR2 is FYNNEI in the germline V gene. The V segment lost 4 bases and the J segment 4 bases; nucleotides outside the gene matches: 3. This CDR3 spans 14 amino acids. The CDR3 DNA reads TGTGCCAGCAGTGGGGACAGAGTTAATGAAAAACTGTTTTTT. This encodes CASSGDRVNEKLFF.

The chain joins TRBV25-1 to TRBJ2-7; D is possibly TRBD2 (5 bases). The CDR3 loop spans 13 amino acids. Germline V CDR1 and CDR2: MGHDK, SYGVNS. V lost 2 bases, J lost 7 bases, and 12 bases lay in between. The CDR3, as DNA: TGTGCCAGCAGTGAAGGCAGTCCGGGGGAGCAGTACTTC. Encoded protein: CASSEGSPGEQYF.

The V gene is TRBV6-2 or TRBV6-3, the J gene TRBJ1-1; the D gene is possibly TRBD1 (6 bases). V gave up 5 bases and J gave up 5 bases, with 15 bases separating them. This CDR3 comprises 14 residues. Germline V gives CDR1 MNHEY, CDR2 SVGEGT. The chain's CDR3 is CASSRSGGPTEAFF. CDR3 bases: TGTGCCAGCAGTCGCTCGGGGGGCCCGACTGAAGCTTTCTTT.

This clone came up a few times. V and J are TRBV2 and TRBJ1-6, with D possibly TRBD1 on 5 matching bases. Germline CDR1 is SNHLY and CDR2 is FYNNEI. Trimming pared 8 bases from V and 9 bases from J, leaving 11 bases between. The CDR3 runs to 12 residues. The DNA of the CDR3 is TGTGCCAGCTTGCAGGGTGGTTCACCCCTCCACTTT. Translating it yields CASLQGGSPLHF. The complete variable domain, with remaining parts taken from reference TRBV2 and TRBJ1-6, reads EPEVTQTPSHQVTQMGQEVILRCVPISNHLYFYWYRQILGQKVEFLVSFYNNEISEKSEIFDDQFSVERPDGSNFTLKIRSTKLEDSAMYFCASLQGGSPLHFGNGTRLTVT.

By share, this clone counts as medium-sized (0.01 to 0.1%). CDR3 region: CAPGERGDFYGYTF. CDR3 nucleotides: TGTGCCCCTGGGGAGCGGGGCGACTTCTATGGCTACACCTTC. The chain combines TRBV6-5 with TRBJ1-2, with D perhaps matching TRBD1 (5 bases). Deletions cut 11 bases from V and 4 bases from J, with 20 bases between. The CDR3 covers 14 residues. CDR1 is MNHEY and CDR2 is SVGAGI in the germline V gene.

A single count supports this clone. As DNA, the CDR3 is TGTGCCACCAGCAGACTCTCCGGGACAGGAGATCAGCCCCAGCATTTT. Translated: CATSRLSGTGDQPQHF. V gene TRBV15 combines with J gene TRBJ1-5, with TRBD1 matching 8 bases. J lost 5 bases, V lost 2 bases, and 8 bases had no gene match. Germline V CDR1 and CDR2: LNHNV, YYDKDF (reference sequence). The length of the CDR3 is 16 residues. Drawing the rest from reference TRBV15 and TRBJ1-5, the complete variable domain is DAMVIQNPRYQVTQFGKPVTLSCSQTLNHNVMYWYQQKSSQAPKLLFHYYDKDFNNEADTPDNFQSRRPNTSFCFLDIRSPGLGDTAMYLCATSRLSGTGDQPQHFGDGTRLSIL.

The genes are TRBV28 and TRBJ2-3; 8 bases are shared with TRBD1. V dropped 4 bases and J dropped 6; count of bases not matched to a gene: 12. Germline V gene sequence: CDR1 MDHEN, CDR2 SYDVKM. The CDR3 has 16 amino acids. The CDR3 protein is CASSSQQGGAGDTQYF. The CDR3, as DNA: TGTGCCAGCAGTTCCCAACAGGGGGGAGCAGGGGATACGCAGTATTTT. The full variable domain, in which reference TRBV28 and TRBJ2-3 provide the parts outside the CDR3, is DVKVTQSSRYLVKRTGEKVFLECVQDMDHENMFWYRQDPGLGLRLIYFSYDVKMKEKGDIPEGYSVSREKKERFSLILESASTNQTSMYLCASSSQQGGAGDTQYFGPGTRLTVL.

The gene calls are TRBV9 and TRBJ1-2; no reliable D call. Germline lookup yields CDR1 SGDLS and CDR2 YYNGEE. CDR3 size: 15 residues. Trimming took off 4 bases at V and 0 bases at J, with 13 bases between the two ends. CDR3 sequence reads: CASSTRADSNYGYTF. The DNA for the CDR3 is TGTGCCAGCAGCACCCGGGCAGACTCTAACTATGGCTACACCTTC.

The chain recombines TRBV7-9 with TRBJ1-2; D is unclear. The V end lost 5 bases, the J end lost 8 bases, and 24 bases lay between the germline ends. The length of the CDR3 is 16 residues. Germline-derived CDR1 and CDR2 are SEHNR and FQNEAQ (reference sequence). CDR3: CASSAWVPADSSGYTF. The CDR3 DNA reads TGTGCCAGCAGCGCATGGGTCCCAGCGGATTCAAGCGGCTACACCTTC.

The CDR3 reads CAISDPAGVNTEAFF. The CDR3 DNA reads as TGTGCCATCAGTGATCCCGCGGGGGTGAACACTGAAGCTTTCTTT. V is TRBV10-3 and J is TRBJ1-1, with D possibly TRBD1 on 5 matching bases. Germline CDR1 ENHRY, CDR2 SYGVKD. The CDR3 sequence is 15 residues long. Between the trimmed V and J ends, which lost 3 bases and 0 bases, there was a span of 11 bases.

This chain links TRBV7-2 with TRBJ2-5; a weak D match, TRBD2 (7 bases). V was shortened by 3 bases and J by 3 bases, with 17 bases between the two germline ends. The length of the CDR3 is 16 residues. Germline V CDR1 and CDR2: SGHTA, FQGNSA. For the CDR3, the DNA is TGTGCCAGCAGCTTTCAGGGGAGTCTAGCGGAAGAGACCCAGTACTTC. Residues: CASSFQGSLAEETQYF.

V gene TRBV5-1 combines with J gene TRBJ2-7; 10 bases are a match to TRBD1. The CDR3 has 15 amino acids. Losses at the gene ends were 4 bases for V and 4 bases for J; bases not matched to a gene: 8. Looked up from germline, CDR1 is SGHRS and CDR2 is YFSETQ. The CDR3 nucleotides are TGCGCCAGCAGCGGAGGACAGGGGGTTTTGTACGAGCAGTACTTC. Encoded protein: CASSGGQGVLYEQYF.

This chain links TRBV15 with TRBJ1-1; D is perhaps TRBD1 (5 bases). The CDR3 is 16 residues long. V was shortened by 0 bases and J by 0 bases, with 11 bases between the two germline ends. Germline V CDR1 and CDR2: LNHNV, YYDKDF (reference sequence). CDR3 coding DNA: TGTGCCACCAGCAGAGAGTGGGGACGGATGAACACTGAAGCTTTCTTT. Translation gives CATSREWGRMNTEAFF.

This chain joins TRBV12-3 or TRBV12-4 and TRBJ2-7, with D perhaps TRBD1 (6 bases). V was cut by 4 bases and J by 3 bases, with 10 bases left in between. The CDR3 contains 13 residues. The CDR3, as DNA: TGTGCCAGCAGTTACAGGGACGTCTACGAGCAGTACTTC. As protein: CASSYRDVYEQYF.

This rearrangement joins TRBV4-2 to TRBJ1-6; D unresolved. The CDR3 has 16 residues. Germline CDR1 reads LGHNA; CDR2 reads YNFKEQ. V gave up 0 bases and J gave up 3 bases, with 9 bases separating them. The CDR3 loop reads CASSQESPSYNSPLHF. CDR3 sequence (DNA): TGTGCCAGCAGCCAAGAAAGCCCGAGCTATAATTCACCCCTCCACTTT.